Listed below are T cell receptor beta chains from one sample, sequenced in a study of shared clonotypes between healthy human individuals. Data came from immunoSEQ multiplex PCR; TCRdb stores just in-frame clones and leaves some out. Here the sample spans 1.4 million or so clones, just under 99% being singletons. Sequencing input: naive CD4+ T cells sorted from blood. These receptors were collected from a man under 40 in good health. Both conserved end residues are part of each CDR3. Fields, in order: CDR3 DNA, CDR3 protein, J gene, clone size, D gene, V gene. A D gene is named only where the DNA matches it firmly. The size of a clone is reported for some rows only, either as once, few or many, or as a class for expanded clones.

TGTGCCAGCAGTTACTCGGGACAGGGCAATCAGCCCCAGCATTTT,CASSYSGQGNQPQHF,TRBJ1-5,.,TRBD1,TRBV6-5
TGTGCCAGCAGCTCCGACTTTCCGGGAAGAGACTATGGCTACACCTTC,CASSSDFPGRDYGYTF,TRBJ1-2,.,.,TRBV11-2
TGCGCCAGCAGCTTCGTAGCGGGAATGGAAGAGACCCAGTACTTC,CASSFVAGMEETQYF,TRBJ2-5,.,TRBD2,TRBV5-1
TGTGCCAGCACCTTACAGGGCTCCGACAATGAGCAGTTCTTC,CASTLQGSDNEQFF,TRBJ2-1,once,.,TRBV7-9
TGTGCCAGCAGCCTCCAGGGGCTAGGAGTATACAATGAGCAGTTCTTC,CASSLQGLGVYNEQFF,TRBJ2-1,.,.,TRBV11-2
TGTGCCAGCAGCGTAGATGGGCGTGTTAACCCTTGGGAGACCCAGTACTTC,CASSVDGRVNPWETQYF,TRBJ2-5,.,.,TRBV9
TGTGCCTGGAGTGTACAACAGGGAAGCGAGCAGTACTTC,CAWSVQQGSEQYF,TRBJ2-7,.,.,TRBV30
TGTGCCAGCAGCGTGGGGGCTAGCGGGAGGCAGAACACCGGGGAGCTGTTTTTT,CASSVGASGRQNTGELFF,TRBJ2-2,.,TRBD2,TRBV9
TGTGCCAGCAGCCATATAACGGTTGTACCCTACGAGCAGTACTTC,CASSHITVVPYEQYF,TRBJ2-7,once,.,TRBV14
TGTGCCAGCAGCCGGGGCTACGAGCAGTACTTC,CASSRGYEQYF,TRBJ2-7,.,.,TRBV27
TGTGCCAGTAGTGGTGGCAGAGCCCTCACAGATACGCAGTATTTT,CASSGGRALTDTQYF,TRBJ2-3,.,.,TRBV19
TGTGCCAGCCACCGGACAGGGGAGGGCGGCGAGCAGTACTTC,CASHRTGEGGEQYF,TRBJ2-7,.,TRBD1,TRBV19
TGCGCCAGCAGCCGTACAGGGGGCGGAAAGACCCAGTACTTC,CASSRTGGGKTQYF,TRBJ2-5,once,TRBD1,TRBV5-1
TGTGCCAGCAGCTTAGGGACTAATCCCGATGAGCAGTTCTTC,CASSLGTNPDEQFF,TRBJ2-1,.,.,TRBV7-8
TGTGCCAGCAAAGGACAGGGGTTTACTGAAGCTTTCTTT,CASKGQGFTEAFF,TRBJ1-1,.,TRBD1,TRBV6-5
TGTGCCAGAAGGGGAGGCCAGGGCTACACCTTC,CARRGGQGYTF,TRBJ1-2,.,.,TRBV2
TGCGCCAGCAGTGATCAGACGGGGGGTACTAATGAAAAACTGTTTTTT,CASSDQTGGTNEKLFF,TRBJ1-4,.,.,TRBV5-1
TGTGCCAGCAGCTTAGACCTGAACACTGAAGCTTTCTTT,CASSLDLNTEAFF,TRBJ1-1,.,.,TRBV7-6
TGCGCCAGCAGCTTGGACGGATTTCCCGGGACAGGACACTATGGCTACACCTTC,CASSLDGFPGTGHYGYTF,TRBJ1-2,once,TRBD1,TRBV5-1
TGCGCCAGCAGCTTCCGGGACCTAGGGGTCGAGCAGTACTTC,CASSFRDLGVEQYF,TRBJ2-7,.,.,TRBV5-1
TGCGCCAGCAGCTCCGGACAGGGGGGATATGGCTACACCTTC,CASSSGQGGYGYTF,TRBJ1-2,.,TRBD1,TRBV5-1
TGTGCCAGCTCACCGGGTCTAATGCCCTCGGCCGGGGACGAGCAGTACTTC,CASSPGLMPSAGDEQYF,TRBJ2-7,.,.,TRBV18
TGTGCCAGCAGCAAGGTGGGGCAGGGCGCAGATACGCAGTATTTT,CASSKVGQGADTQYF,TRBJ2-3,.,.,TRBV5-6
TGTGCCAGCAGCTTAACCCCCTTTGGGGATCACGAGCAGTACTTC,CASSLTPFGDHEQYF,TRBJ2-7,.,.,TRBV7-8
TGCGCCAGCAGCCAAGATCGCGGACTAATGGCCTACGAGCAGTACTTC,CASSQDRGLMAYEQYF,TRBJ2-7,.,.,TRBV4-1
TGTGCCAGCTCACCTATACCCGCCGGGACGGGGGAGACCCAGTACTTC,CASSPIPAGTGETQYF,TRBJ2-5,.,.,TRBV18
TGTGCCAGCAGCTTATCGAGGGGACAGGGCACAGATACGCAGTATTTT,CASSLSRGQGTDTQYF,TRBJ2-3,.,TRBD1,TRBV11-2
TGTGCCAGCAGCCCTTGGCAGGGGGCCCAAGAGACCCAGTACTTC,CASSPWQGAQETQYF,TRBJ2-5,.,TRBD1,TRBV9
TGTGCCAGCAGCTCACCGGGACAGGGGCGTTTAGAGCAGTACTTC,CASSSPGQGRLEQYF,TRBJ2-7,.,TRBD1,TRBV11-2
TGTGCCAGTCCTCCTCCAACAACTCAGGGACCGAACACTGAAGCTTTCTTT,CASPPPTTQGPNTEAFF,TRBJ1-1,.,.,TRBV19
TGTGCCAGCAGCCAGACAGACGATGTTCGTGGCTACACCTTC,CASSQTDDVRGYTF,TRBJ1-2,once,.,TRBV14
TGTGCCAGCAGCGTTTTCGGACATCGCAATCAGCCCCAGCATTTT,CASSVFGHRNQPQHF,TRBJ1-5,.,.,TRBV27
TGTGCCAGCAGCTTATCCCCGGACAGGGGTGGGAATGAGCAGTTCTTC,CASSLSPDRGGNEQFF,TRBJ2-1,once,TRBD1,TRBV11-2
TGTGCCAGCAGCCCTCAAAAATGGACTAGCGGGAGTTCGAGTAGCGGGGCCCCCGGGGAGCTGTTTTTT,CASSPQKWTSGSSSSGAPGELFF,TRBJ2-2,.,TRBD2,TRBV28
TGTGCCAGCAGCACAATGGCAGGAGCGTACGAGCAGTACTTC,CASSTMAGAYEQYF,TRBJ2-7,.,.,TRBV5-6
TGTGCCAGCTCACCAGTCCCCTACGAGCAGTACTTC,CASSPVPYEQYF,TRBJ2-7,.,.,TRBV18
TGTGCCAGCAGTTTCTTGTGGGAGGGCCGTAAGACCCAGTACTTC,CASSFLWEGRKTQYF,TRBJ2-5,.,TRBD2,TRBV28
TGTGCCAGCAACTTGGCCCCTCGGGCTGAAGCTTTCTTT,CASNLAPRAEAFF,TRBJ1-1,.,.,TRBV2
TGTGCCAGCAGCCCGGGACAGAGTTTGAGCTCCTACGAGCAGTACTTC,CASSPGQSLSSYEQYF,TRBJ2-7,.,TRBD1,TRBV5-5
TGTGCCAGCAGCTTAGTGCGGGGAGATGGCTACACCTTC,CASSLVRGDGYTF,TRBJ1-2,.,.,TRBV5-4
TGTGCCATCAGGCCTGACTTGAACACTGAAGCTTTCTTT,CAIRPDLNTEAFF,TRBJ1-1,.,.,TRBV10-3
TGCGCCAGCAGCCAATTGAGGGGGCAGGGAACCTACGAGCAGTACTTC,CASSQLRGQGTYEQYF,TRBJ2-7,.,TRBD1,TRBV4-1
TGTGCCAGCAGTTACTCGGGACACCGCACAGATACGCAGTATTTT,CASSYSGHRTDTQYF,TRBJ2-3,.,.,TRBV6-6
TGCGCCAGCAGCCAAGTATTAGCGGCGTACAATGAGCAGTTCTTC,CASSQVLAAYNEQFF,TRBJ2-1,.,.,TRBV4-3
TGTGCCAGCAGCTTAGCGTCAGTATCATGGTTCTACGAGCAGTACTTC,CASSLASVSWFYEQYF,TRBJ2-7,once,.,TRBV7-2